This paragraph covers one TCR beta chain sequence. The data were obtained in a study of blood T cells in healthy people across ages. Together with a sample-barcoded 5' primer, a J-beta primer mix was included in a second PCR lasting roughly 6 to 12 cycles. MiXCR, run by TCRdb on the 5' RACE reads, gives a single entry per CDR3 protein. The table has hundreds of thousands of distinct CDR3 sequences, over 25% seen once. Looked up from germline, CDR1 is LGHNA and CDR2 is YSLEER. The CDR3 is made up of 18 amino acids. Trimming removed 4 bases from V and 3 bases from J; junction bases left unmatched: 7. Separately, the same data were catalogued under a study of T cells of mothers and their children.

Sequenced sample: blood. This TCR was sampled from a boy aged 2 to 10 in good health. The rearrangement uses TRBV4-3 and TRBJ2-2, with TRBD2 identical over 14 bases. CDR3 in amino acids: CASSPRLAGGPYTGELFF. The CDR3 nucleotides are TGCGCCAGCAGCCCACGACTAGCGGGAGGGCCATACACCGGGGAGCTGTTTTTT.